This TCR beta chain was found in a study of T-cell reconstitution after alpha-beta-depleted transplantation in children. Molecular barcoding with unique molecular identifiers was used for the TCRbeta library. Each CDR3 protein gets one entry after TCRdb re-called the PCR reads with MiXCR. The sample lists 700,000 to 950,000 distinct CDR3 sequences, less than 20% occurring once. Study results and caveats: About two months after transplant, alpha-beta T cells reportedly came from several hundred expanded graft clones. Some patients owed their high day-60 TCRbeta diversity to surviving recipient T cells and thymic progenitors. A year had passed since transplant, and T-cell counts and diversity by then came mostly from newly produced T cells.

CDR3 size: 12 residues. The germline gives CDR1 MNHNY, CDR2 SVGAGI (reference sequence). The ends were cut back, 4 bases at V and 13 bases at J, with 16 bases in the middle. Details on this clonotype: The target antigen is unknown.

The TCR sequence derives from a male patient between 5 and 17 years old who had a stem cell transplant for acute lymphoblastic leukemia, so the T cells may come from the graft donor. The material sequenced was PBMCs, mostly from graft donor cells, taken 360 days after TCRalphabeta/CD19-depleted stem cell transplant. V and J are TRBV6-6 and TRBJ1-2; D unclear. CDR3 sequence: CASSFATTEGTF. The DNA for the CDR3 is TGTGCCAGCAGTTTCGCCACGACTGAGGGCACCTTC.